Listed here are 24 T cell receptor beta chains from one sample, sequenced in a study of blood T cells in healthy people across ages. Primers used in a second PCR of roughly 7 to 11 cycles were a sample-barcoded 5' primer and a J-beta primer mix. Using its own MiXCR run on the 5' RACE reads, TCRdb lists one record per CDR3 protein. The sample consists of 1.5 million to 2 million distinct CDR3 sequences, about two fifths of them appearing once. Material for sequencing was blood. The receptors derive from a human donor in good health.

The chain joins TRBV4-1 to TRBJ1-2; D possibly corresponds to TRBD1 (5 bases). Germline CDR1 MGHRA, CDR2 YSYEKL. The CDR3 has 14 residues. Trimming left V 0 bases short and J 6 bases short, with 11 bases between. The CDR3: CASSQDAGSDGYTF. CDR3 sequence (DNA): TGCGCCAGCAGCCAAGATGCAGGGTCCGATGGCTACACCTTC.

Concerning this clonotype: This may come from a read error, since a much larger clone is one base off. The chain recombines TRBV20-1 with TRBJ2-4, with 8 bases matching TRBD1. The J call could be wrong; TRBJ2-7 is a better fit for the DNA end. The CDR3 extends over 14 amino acids. In germline, CDR1 is DFQATT, CDR2 SNEGSKA (reference sequence). The CDR3 sequence: CGARVPGQDYEQYF. CDR3 nucleotide sequence: TGCGGTGCTAGAGTTCCGGGACAGGACTACGAGCAGTACTTC.

The sample holds a few counts of this clonotype. This chain connects TRBV27 to TRBJ1-6; D call uncertain. Trimming stripped 6 bases from V and 3 bases from J, with 6 bases between. The CDR3 runs to 13 residues. Germline V gene lookup returns CDR1 MNHEY and CDR2 SMNVEV (reference sequence). The CDR3 DNA follows: TGTGCCAGCAGAAGGGACTATAATTCACCCCTCCACTTT. The encoded protein is CASRRDYNSPLHF.

V and J are TRBV9 and TRBJ2-3, with 7 positions matching TRBD2. Looked up from germline, CDR1 is SGDLS and CDR2 is YYNGEE. The length of the CDR3 is 13 residues. V gave up 1 base and J gave up 5 bases; unmatched junction bases: 1. The CDR3 reads CASSVTSVDTQYF. CDR3 nucleotides: TGTGCCAGCAGCGTAACTAGCGTAGATACGCAGTATTTT.

The chain employs TRBV5-6 and TRBJ1-2; D ambiguous. The CDR3 extends over 16 amino acids. The germline CDR1 and CDR2 sequences are SGHDT and YYEEEE. V was clipped by 0 bases and J by 4 bases, with 16 bases between them. In nucleotides, the CDR3 is TGTGCCAGCAGCTTGGTTGCCCGAGGCTCTCCCTATGGCTACACCTTC. This gives the protein CASSLVARGSPYGYTF.

The rearrangement links TRBV29-1 to TRBJ1-3; D remains ambiguous. Germline CDR1 is SQVTM and CDR2 is ANQGSEA. Trimming stripped 3 bases from V and 11 bases from J, with 14 bases between. The CDR3 covers 12 residues. CDR3 bases: TGCAGCGTTGAGACGACCTACTCGGCCATATATTTT. Translation: CSVETTYSAIYF.

In this sample, this clonotype turned up once. The chain has TRBV20-1 and TRBJ1-5, with 7 bases fitting TRBD1. The CDR3 has 14 residues. Germline CDR1 reads DFQATT; CDR2 reads SNEGSKA (reference sequence). V was pared by 6 bases and J by 2 bases, with 7 bases of the junction left unmatched. Here the CDR3 reads CSAPRDSRNQPQHF. The CDR3 nucleotides read TGCAGTGCACCCCGGGACAGTCGCAATCAGCCCCAGCATTTT.

The gene calls are TRBV6-2 or TRBV6-3 and TRBJ2-1; D gene uncertain. CDR3 length: 15 residues. Germline V CDR1 and CDR2: MNHEY, SVGEGT. V dropped 0 bases and J dropped 7 bases, with 13 bases sitting between them. In nucleotides, the CDR3 is TGTGCCAGCAGTTACTCGGTTGGGGTAGTTAATGAGCAGTTCTTC. Residues: CASSYSVGVVNEQFF.

The genes are TRBV7-9 and TRBJ1-2, with TRBD1 as a possible D gene (6 bases). The length of the CDR3 is 14 residues. V was pared by 5 bases and J by 3 bases, with 13 bases between. CDR1 and CDR2 (germline): SEHNR, FQNEAQ (reference sequence). CDR3 DNA: TGTGCCAGCAGCCCCCCAGGGGTTGACTATGGCTACACCTTC. It specifies CASSPPGVDYGYTF.

The chain has TRBV9 and TRBJ2-5; D may match TRBD1 or TRBD2 (5 bases each). Looked up from germline, CDR1 is SGDLS and CDR2 is YYNGEE. The CDR3 spans 15 residues. V was clipped by 5 bases and J by 0 bases, with 14 bases between them. The CDR3 is CASSSGPTHQETQYF. The CDR3 DNA sequence: TGTGCCAGCAGTTCGGGACCCACACACCAAGAGACCCAGTACTTC.

The chain recombines TRBV7-2 with TRBJ1-2, with D uncertain. Trimming stripped 1 base from V and 4 bases from J, with 13 bases between. Per germline, CDR1 SGHTA and CDR2 FQGNSA. The CDR3 runs to 15 residues. For the CDR3, the DNA is TGTGCCAGCAGCTTAGTTGTGGGTGAGGGCTATGGCTACACCTTC. Translated: CASSLVVGEGYGYTF.

The rearrangement links TRBV20-1 to TRBJ2-1; TRBD2 matches 12 bases. The CDR3 consists of 16 residues. J lost 7 bases, V lost 5 bases, and 12 bases had no gene match. Looked up from germline, CDR1 is DFQATT and CDR2 is SNEGSKA (reference sequence). The CDR3 region has the DNA TGCAGTGCTCCCTCCCGATCTGGACTAGCGGGGAATGAGCAGTTCTTC. It yields the protein CSAPSRSGLAGNEQFF.

This clonotype was detected a few times. The rearrangement joins TRBV7-3 to TRBJ2-1, with 11 bases lining up with TRBD1. CDR3 length equals 16 residues. The junction had 5 bases not matched to a gene; V was cut back by 2 bases and J by 5 bases. Germline CDR1 SGHTA, CDR2 FQGTGA. Here the CDR3 reads CASSLSGTGGDNEQFF. The CDR3 DNA reads as TGTGCCAGCAGCTTATCCGGGACAGGGGGGGACAATGAGCAGTTCTTC.

CDR3 coding DNA: TGCAGTGCTAGTTCCGGGCAGTGGAATGAGCAGTTCTTC. This encodes CSASSGQWNEQFF. The chain recombines TRBV20-1 with TRBJ2-1; no clear D gene. The V gene lost 3 bases and the J gene lost 7 bases, with 13 bases spanning the gap. Looked up from germline, CDR1 is DFQATT and CDR2 is SNEGSKA (reference sequence). There are 13 residues in the CDR3.

The chain links TRBV7-9 to TRBJ1-2, with no clear D. The CDR3 runs to 14 residues. Per germline, CDR1 SEHNR and CDR2 FQNEAQ (reference sequence). V gave up 1 base and J gave up 4 bases, with 10 bases separating them. The DNA for the CDR3 is TGTGCCAGCAGCTTAGTCGACCGCTCCTATGGCTACACCTTC. This gives the protein CASSLVDRSYGYTF.

The CDR3 region is CASSRRKTGGNTIYF. CDR3 DNA: TGTGCCAGCAGCAGAAGAAAAACGGGCGGAAACACCATATATTTT. The chain has TRBV28 and TRBJ1-3; D unclear. The CDR3 covers 15 residues. The V and J ends lost 6 bases and 4 bases respectively, with 16 bases between them. CDR1 MDHEN and CDR2 SYDVKM come from the germline V gene.

V gene TRBV3-1 combines with J gene TRBJ1-2; D ambiguous. Germline CDR1 is LGHDT and CDR2 is YNNKEL (reference sequence). Trimming cost V 0 bases and J 8 bases, with 16 bases left between them. The CDR3 loop spans 15 amino acids. This chain's CDR3 is CASSQEGRTLDGYTF. The CDR3 DNA reads TGTGCCAGCAGCCAAGAAGGGAGGACGCTCGACGGCTACACCTTC. Supplemented by reference TRBV3-1 and TRBJ1-2, the full variable domain reads DTAVSQTPKYLVTQMGNDKSIKCEQNLGHDTMYWYKQDSKKFLKIMFSYNNKELIINETVPNRFSPKSPDKAHLNLHINSLELGDSAVYFCASSQEGRTLDGYTFGSGTRLTVV.

The chain carries TRBV10-3 and TRBJ2-7, with D uncertain. The germline V and J ends were trimmed by 3 bases and 7 bases, with 16 bases remaining between them. Germline CDR1 is ENHRY and CDR2 is SYGVKD. This CDR3 has 14 amino acids. The CDR3 coding sequence is TGTGCCATCAGTGATAGTCACTCTCTAAGGGAGCAGTACTTC. The encoded protein is CAISDSHSLREQYF.

This clonotype came up a few times. The V call is TRBV6-5, the J call TRBJ1-2, with D unresolved. The germline V gene has CDR1 MNHEY and CDR2 SVGAGI. This CDR3 spans 17 amino acids. V lost 2 bases and J 8 bases, leaving 24 bases between the germline ends. CDR3 nucleotides: TGTGCCAGCAGTTACGACTGGGCTACCCGAGTGGAAACGGGCTACACCTTC. Amino acid sequence: CASSYDWATRVETGYTF.

In its sample, this clonotype was seen a few times. The CDR3 sequence: CASKGEEGSGYTF. The CDR3 nucleotides are TGTGCCAGCAAAGGAGAAGAGGGCAGTGGCTACACCTTC. This chain connects TRBV28 to TRBJ1-2; no reliable D call. V was cut by 7 bases and J by 7 bases, with 16 bases left in between. Per germline, CDR1 MDHEN and CDR2 SYDVKM. The CDR3 contains 13 residues.

This clonotype was recorded only once. The chain is built from TRBV6-1 and TRBJ2-3, with 11 bases aligning to TRBD2. V gave up 6 bases and J gave up 6 bases; unmatched junction bases: 14. Per the germline V gene, CDR1 is MNHNS and CDR2 is SASEGT. The CDR3 spans 17 residues. DNA of the CDR3: TGTGCCAGCAGACTAGCGGGGGCCCCAACTGCGAGCGATACGCAGTATTTT. Amino acids: CASRLAGAPTASDTQYF.

The V call is TRBV7-2, the J call TRBJ1-4; a weak D match, TRBD1 (6 bases). Germline CDR1 is SGHTA and CDR2 is FQGNSA. CDR3 length: 16 residues. V lost 4 bases to trimming and J lost 7 bases, with 19 bases between them. CDR3 sequence (DNA): TGTGCCAGCAGCTCACCGGGGGGCAGTTCGAGTGAAAAACTGTTTTTT. It encodes CASSSPGGSSSEKLFF.

The chain couples TRBV12-3 or TRBV12-4 to TRBJ2-4, with TRBD1 matching over 11 bases. The CDR3 length is 17 residues. With 2 bases clipped from V and 5 bases from J, the junction kept 8 bases outside the gene matches. The CDR3 region is CASSLIGQGATQNIQYF. Here the CDR3 DNA reads TGTGCCAGCAGTTTAATTGGACAGGGGGCCACTCAAAACATTCAGTACTTC.

V gene TRBV9 combines with J gene TRBJ2-2; tentatively, D is TRBD1 or TRBD2 (5 bases each). The germline V and J ends were trimmed by 4 bases and 1 base, with 17 bases remaining between them. The CDR3 spans 17 residues. Per germline, CDR1 SGDLS and CDR2 YYNGEE. This CDR3 is CASSTKGWGRNTGELFF. CDR3 nucleotide sequence: TGTGCCAGCAGCACAAAGGGATGGGGGAGGAACACCGGGGAGCTGTTTTTT.